The text below deals with one T cell receptor (beta chain). This clonotype appeared a single time. The specificity of this receptor is unknown. Base qualities are not recorded, but no much larger clone differs from it by a single base. Support from one read is weak. Sequenced on an Illumina HiSeq 1500. Using fastp trimming at Q25 and MiXCR clonotype assembly, TCRdb reanalyzed the public sequencing data and kept in-frame beta chains. Rows with one shared CDR3 protein collapse into an entry with the most common genes and DNA. This sample gives approximately 910,000 distinct CDR3 sequences in total; less than 35% of them show up just once. Together, the top ten hold 11% to 15% of the sample. The meaning of the sample's treatment or condition label: in vitro stimulation with specific CMV peptide epitopes to enrich CMV-specific T cells. This sample was included in a study of T cell repertoires in cytomegalovirus infection (dated by TCRdb to between 2019 and 2020). Regarding the research as a whole: Peptide stimulations targeted recently identified HLA-C-restricted CMV epitopes, whose presentation resists viral immunomodulation, together with well-studied HLA-B-restricted epitopes. The HLA type of each donor mattered for the analysis, because public TCR beta signatures pointed to carriage of CMV infection along with the matching HLA type.

What the work shows at the level of the full study, not this receptor alone: The ex vivo response was dominated by HLA-C-restricted CMV-specific TCR beta clonotypes, and the single most frequent clonotype in two of eight donors was supplied by these HLA-C-restricted clonotypes. In both this cohort and an independent roughly 360-donor cohort, the cumulative frequency of public TCR beta family members distinguished carriers of CMV infection plus the relevant HLA type.

From its cysteine to its phenylalanine, the CDR3 spans 16 amino acids. Only the CDR3 portion is preserved as DNA: 48 bases, with reading frame beginning at the first base. Trimming removed 3 bases from V and 0 bases from J, leaving 12 bases between the germline ends. The germline V gene (reference sequence) sets CDR1 to MNHEY and CDR2 to SMNVEV. This material consisted of cultured CD8+ T cells from PBMCs, taken from culture after CMV antigen stimulation. The chain is made from TRBV27 and TRBJ2-4; the D gene is unclear. This receptor was obtained from a human donor in good health (CMV status not recorded). Some clones in this sample may be carry-over from other donors' samples. The DNA is TGTGCCAGCAGTTTGTTCAGCTCCATAGCCAAAAACATTCAGTACTTC. This encodes CASSLFSSIAKNIQYF.